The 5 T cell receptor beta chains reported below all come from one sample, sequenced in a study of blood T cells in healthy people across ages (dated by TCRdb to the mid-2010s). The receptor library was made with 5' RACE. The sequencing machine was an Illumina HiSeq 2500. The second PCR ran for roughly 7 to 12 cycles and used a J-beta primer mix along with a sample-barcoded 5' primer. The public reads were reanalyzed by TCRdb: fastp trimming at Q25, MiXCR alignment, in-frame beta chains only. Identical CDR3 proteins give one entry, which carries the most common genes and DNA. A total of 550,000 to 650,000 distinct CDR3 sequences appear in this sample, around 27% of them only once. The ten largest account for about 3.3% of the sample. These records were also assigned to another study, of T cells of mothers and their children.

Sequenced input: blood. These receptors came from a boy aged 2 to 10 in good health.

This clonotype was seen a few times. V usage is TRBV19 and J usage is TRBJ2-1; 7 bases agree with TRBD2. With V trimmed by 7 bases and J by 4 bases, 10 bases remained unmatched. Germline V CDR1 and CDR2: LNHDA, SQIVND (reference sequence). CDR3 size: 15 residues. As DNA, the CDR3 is TGTGCCAGTACCCCTTACGGGGGGATGTACAATGAGCAGTTCTTC. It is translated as CASTPYGGMYNEQFF.

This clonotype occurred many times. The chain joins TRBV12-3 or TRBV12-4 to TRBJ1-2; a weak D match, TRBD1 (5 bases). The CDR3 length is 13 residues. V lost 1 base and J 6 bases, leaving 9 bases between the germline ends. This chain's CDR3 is CASSLGGWDGYTF. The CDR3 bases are TGTGCCAGCAGTTTAGGGGGCTGGGATGGCTACACCTTC.

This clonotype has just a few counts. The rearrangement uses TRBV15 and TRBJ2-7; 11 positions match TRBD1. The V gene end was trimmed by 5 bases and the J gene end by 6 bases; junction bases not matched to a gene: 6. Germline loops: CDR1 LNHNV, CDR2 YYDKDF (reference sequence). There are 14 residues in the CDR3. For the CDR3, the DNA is TGTGCCACCAGCCTGGACAGGGGGCTCGGCGAGCAGTACTTC. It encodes CATSLDRGLGEQYF.

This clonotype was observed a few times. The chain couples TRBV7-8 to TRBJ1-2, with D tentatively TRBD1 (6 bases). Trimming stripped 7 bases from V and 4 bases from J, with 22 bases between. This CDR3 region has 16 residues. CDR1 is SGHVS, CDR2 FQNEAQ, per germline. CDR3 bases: TGTGCCAGCACCGCGTGGGTTAATGGAGGGGGCTATGGCTACACCTTC. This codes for CASTAWVNGGGYGYTF.

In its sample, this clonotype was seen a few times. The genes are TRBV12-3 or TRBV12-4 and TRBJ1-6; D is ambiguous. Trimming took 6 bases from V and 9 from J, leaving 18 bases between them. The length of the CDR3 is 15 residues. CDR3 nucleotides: TGTGCCAGCAGCACGATGGGCAGGCCCAGTTCACCCCTCCACTTT. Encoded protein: CASSTMGRPSSPLHF.